The T cell receptor beta chain under discussion was sequenced for a study of T cell changes during pregnancy in multiple sclerosis (dated by TCRdb to about 2019). Turning to the overall study: Changes in the T cell repertoire over the course of pregnancy were examined in this study in women with multiple sclerosis.

Unmatched junction bases come to 8, with V trimmed by 7 bases and J by 7 bases. Counted from cysteine to phenylalanine, this CDR3 has 14 amino acids. The entry retains the CDR3 DNA only, 42 bases that are in frame from base 1. Per the germline V gene, SQVTM is the CDR1 and ANQGSEA is the CDR2. A note on this clone: Its antigen is not yet known. There are no base qualities to consult, and no much larger clone falls within one base.

The library was prepared using the immunoSEQ multiplex PCR assay. Sourced from immuneACCESS, this table was stored by TCRdb with only in-frame sequences that have V and J called. A share of the clones is absent; for the studies checked, an unresolved V gene accounts for under half, and the remainder has no known explanation. The sample has about 40,000 clones on record, about 89% of them singletons. The ten most abundant clones make up around 0.5% of the sample. The chain is encoded by TRBV29-1 joined to TRBJ2-2; a stretch of 11 junction bases matches TRBD2. The sample was CD4+ T cells from peripheral blood mononuclear cells, taken in the third trimester of pregnancy. The source is a female donor in good health, enrolled as a control in a pregnancy study. For the CDR3, the sequence is CSGQLAGAIGELFF. The sequenced DNA: TGCAGCGGCCAACTAGCGGGAGCTATCGGGGAGCTGTTTTTT.